This record concerns one TCR beta chain sequence. There is no known antigen for this receptor. Base qualities were left out, and no much larger clone turns up one base away. The source of the sample is a study of blood T cell repertoires in COVID-19 (dated by TCRdb to the early 2020s). Looking at the study overall: Collaborator samples came from the United States, Italy and Spain and covered acute and convalescent phases of COVID-19. Where available, HLA class I and class II types were obtained from metadata supplied by the sample provider rather than from assay-based typing. A de-identified subject ID, COVID-19 status, age in years and sex were almost always included in the sample metadata. Samples were obtained from the ongoing ImmuneRACE study (first 160 participants) and from over a thousand subjects provided by 6 global collaborators. The repertoires were released in a freely available public database intended as a resource for research on the immune response to SARS-CoV-2. The prospective study material was composed of cDNA or gDNA derived from T cells, B-cell-depleted T cells, or PBMCs. Deeply sampled blood TCRbeta repertoires from subjects exposed to, actively infected with, or recovered from COVID-19 were included in the dataset.

V and J are trimmed by 3 bases and 6 bases, and the gene matches miss 5 bases of the junction. CDR1 SGDLS and CDR2 YYNGEE were looked up in the germline V gene. The CDR3 holds 14 amino acids from the cysteine to the phenylalanine. CDR3 DNA is the only sequence kept; it has 42 bases, read in frame from the first base. TCRbeta CDR3 regions were amplified from genomic DNA using the immunoSEQ Assay, a bias-controlled multiplex PCR. The study's own analysis went as follows. Nucleated cell counts per sample were estimated from amplification of reference gene primers within the assay. To quantify the absolute abundance of each unique TCRbeta CDR3 rearrangement, sequence reads were collapsed and filtered. For each sample, productive Simpson clonality was calculated as the square root of Simpson's diversity index over productive rearrangements. TCRdb provides this immuneACCESS table in a form limited to in-frame rearrangements. Some clones are lacking; in checked studies, under half of them reflect an unresolved V gene, and why the rest are absent is not known. The DNA was the basis for D and trimming; V, J and clone size are from that table. For this sample the table gives some 130,000 clones, of which about 91% were detected only once. Together, the top ten hold approximately 10% of the sample.

Each collaborating institution followed its own protocols to collect whole blood in K2EDTA tubes. For TCRbeta analysis, collaborators shipped samples as frozen whole blood, isolated PBMCs, or DNA extracted from either of those sample types. Broader findings and caveats from the paper: Clinical and demographic metadata were provided uncurated, with the amount varying by source and participant.

The chain uses TRBV9 and TRBJ2-2; 7 bases in the middle match TRBD2. What was sequenced was peripheral blood. The TCR sequence derives from a man aged 50-59 years with acute or convalescent COVID-19. Here is the DNA: TGTGCCAGCAGCGCCCCGGGGGGACCCGGGGAGCTGTTTTTT. Its protein reads: CASSAPGGPGELFF.